The present entry profiles one T cell receptor (beta chain) with its context. The antigen is not known. The source of the sample is a study of CD8 T cells in ankylosing spondylitis. The CDR3 runs 14 residues. The V gene end was trimmed by 5 bases and the J gene end by 11 bases; junction bases not matched to a gene: 10. Study findings and constraints: Significant enrichment of disease-linked clones was reportedly seen in matched ankylosing spondylitis synovial fluid.

TCRdb redid the calling of the 5' RACE reads with MiXCR, one entry per CDR3 protein. This sample carries approximately 200,000 distinct CDR3 sequences, over 10% of them seen once, and the ten largest clones take 16%. The genes are TRBV12-3 or TRBV12-4 and TRBJ2-1, with TRBD1 identical over 9 bases. The receptor was isolated from a male donor with ankylosing spondylitis or in good health (not recorded which). What was sequenced was blood, either unsorted or a sorted T cell fraction (not recorded which). The CDR3 DNA is TGTGCCAGCAGTCCGACAGGGGGGGATAGTCAGCAGTTCTTC. It yields the protein CASSPTGGDSQQFF.